This TCR beta chain derives from a study of cytomegalovirus exposure and HLA in healthy donors. Study-wide background: Counted in an early data release were roughly 87 million unique TCRs from HLA-typed donors.

As to this clone: Its matching antigen is unknown.

The PCR was carried out with 60 Vbeta primers and 13 Jbeta primers. The table came from immunoSEQ multiplex PCR; TCRdb's copy has only in-frame clones and leaves some out. The repertoire has under 200,000 clones, roughly 74% of them found once; the top ten carry roughly 8.2%. Study-level points and caveats: In a later analysis, productive TCRs from donors in an Asian-associated ancestry cluster reportedly carried fewer N-insertions than the cohort mean. The dataset shows that most TCR sequences were rare, while some public TCRs occurred in many donors. Common viral pathogens (according to a later analysis) appeared linked to several of the most significant clusters.

The TCR was taken from a woman aged 40 to 49 in good health and CMV-seropositive. What was sequenced was PBMCs.

The CDR3 sequence is CASTPAGGDYEQYF. CDR3 in DNA: TGTGCCAGCACACCAGCGGGAGGAGATTACGAGCAGTACTTC. J is TRBJ2-7 and V is TRBV9, with 9 positions matching TRBD2. With 6 bases clipped from V and 4 bases from J, the junction kept 8 bases outside the gene matches. Germline values: CDR1 SGDLS, CDR2 YYNGEE. This CDR3 comprises 14 residues.